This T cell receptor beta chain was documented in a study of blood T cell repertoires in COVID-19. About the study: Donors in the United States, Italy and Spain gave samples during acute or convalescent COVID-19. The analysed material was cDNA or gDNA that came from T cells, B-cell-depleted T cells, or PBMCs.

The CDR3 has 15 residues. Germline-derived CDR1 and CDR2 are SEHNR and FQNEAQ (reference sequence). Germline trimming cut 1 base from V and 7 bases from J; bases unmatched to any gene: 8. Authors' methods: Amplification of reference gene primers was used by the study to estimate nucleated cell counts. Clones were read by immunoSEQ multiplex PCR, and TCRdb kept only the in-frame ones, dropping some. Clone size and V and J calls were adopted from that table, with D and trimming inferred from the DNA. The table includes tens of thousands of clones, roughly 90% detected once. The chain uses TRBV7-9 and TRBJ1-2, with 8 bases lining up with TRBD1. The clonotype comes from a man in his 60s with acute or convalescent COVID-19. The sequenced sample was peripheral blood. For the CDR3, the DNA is TGTGCCAGCAGCTTAGAGGCAGGGGGCAGTGGTGGCTACACCTTC. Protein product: CASSLEAGGSGGYTF.